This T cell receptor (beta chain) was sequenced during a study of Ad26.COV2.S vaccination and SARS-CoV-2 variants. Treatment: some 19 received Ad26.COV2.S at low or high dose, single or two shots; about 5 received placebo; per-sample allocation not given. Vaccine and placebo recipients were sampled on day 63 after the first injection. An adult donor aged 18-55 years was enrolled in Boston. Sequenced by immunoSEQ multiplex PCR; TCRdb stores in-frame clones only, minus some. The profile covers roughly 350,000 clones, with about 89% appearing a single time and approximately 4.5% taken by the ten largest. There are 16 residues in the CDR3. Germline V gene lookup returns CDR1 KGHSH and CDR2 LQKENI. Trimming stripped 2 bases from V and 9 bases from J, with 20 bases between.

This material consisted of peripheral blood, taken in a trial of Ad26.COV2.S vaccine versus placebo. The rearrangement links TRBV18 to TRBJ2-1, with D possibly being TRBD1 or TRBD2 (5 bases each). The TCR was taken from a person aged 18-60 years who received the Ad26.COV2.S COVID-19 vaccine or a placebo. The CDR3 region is CASSPARHSGATEQFF. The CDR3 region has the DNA TGTGCCAGCTCACCAGCGAGACACTCCGGGGCTACTGAGCAGTTCTTC.